These T cell receptor beta chains were read from a single sample in a study of blood T cell repertoires in COVID-19. Using immunoSEQ multiplex PCR, the repertoire was profiled, and TCRdb retains in-frame clones only, with some absent. Among some 150,000 clones listed, 80% to 90% were seen once. The sample comprised peripheral blood. These receptors came from a woman in her sixties or seventies with acute or convalescent COVID-19. CDR3s include the opening cysteine and the closing phenylalanine or tryptophan. A D gene is named only where the DNA matches it firmly. Clone sizes are given selectively: once, few, many, or a class where the clone is expanded.

>TRBJ2-5|TRBD2|TRBV3-1/TRBV3-2|.
CASSRRTSSQETQYF
>TRBJ2-7|.|TRBV28|.
CASTPQEGGREQYF
>TRBJ1-1|.|TRBV13|.
CASSLGHREGSEAFF
>TRBJ2-2|TRBD2|TRBV7-2|.
CASSTSGGRDTGELFF
>TRBJ1-5|.|TRBV10-3|once
CAISADTINQPQHF
>TRBJ1-1|.|TRBV19|.
CASSIPSSDNTEAFF
>TRBJ2-1|TRBD2|TRBV28|.
CASKERLAGYNEQFF
>TRBJ2-1|.|TRBV5-8|.
CASSSTVYNEQFF
>TRBJ1-4|TRBD1|TRBV27|once
CASSPGQYEKLFF
>TRBJ1-2|.|TRBV12-3/TRBV12-4|.
CASNQGFNYGYTF
>TRBJ2-6|.|TRBV4-2|.
CASSQPGSGANVLTF
>TRBJ1-6|.|TRBV27|.
CASSFGGTVNSPLHF
>TRBJ2-3|TRBD1|TRBV18|once
CASSPQGALTDTQYF
>TRBJ1-5|.|TRBV7-9|once
CASSLTGGETQHF
>TRBJ2-3|TRBD1|TRBV5-8|.
CASSSGTETDTQYF
>TRBJ2-5|.|TRBV11-2|.
CASSFIRGAQRGTQYF
>TRBJ2-7|.|TRBV25-1|.
CASSEDIYTYEQYF
>TRBJ2-5|TRBD1|TRBV5-1|.
CASSYATGGSETQYF
>TRBJ1-1|.|TRBV7-2|.
CASTFSMNTEAFF
>TRBJ2-3|TRBD2|TRBV24-1|.
CATSDPSGGTDTQYF
>TRBJ1-5|.|TRBV6-1|once
CASSEYPGPQHF
>TRBJ1-2|.|TRBV28|.
CASSFEAYYGYTF
>TRBJ2-3|.|TRBV6-5|.
CASSRTASQDTQYF
>TRBJ2-3|TRBD2|TRBV30|.
CAAGGAGDTQYF
>TRBJ2-2|TRBD2|TRBV20-1|once
CSASLLAGGTVNTGELFF
>TRBJ2-2|.|TRBV5-1|.
CASSSARTDTGELFF
>TRBJ1-5|.|TRBV28|.
CASSPPGGGYQPQHF
>TRBJ2-2|TRBD1|TRBV19|.
CASRYGTGSTGELFF
>TRBJ1-2|.|TRBV18|.
CASSLSRDTATPGYTF
>TRBJ1-5|TRBD1|TRBV4-1|once
CASSQGQYSNQPQHF
>TRBJ2-1|TRBD1|TRBV6-4|.
CASSLQGAAPNEQFF
>TRBJ1-5|.|TRBV6-4|.
CASSVQPNQPQHF
>TRBJ2-7|.|TRBV21-1|.
CASSKVSGRGFPSYEQYF
>TRBJ1-5|.|TRBV12-3/TRBV12-4|.
CASSFPPNQPQHF
>TRBJ2-5|.|TRBV7-2|.
CASSLGRGGRIQETQYF
>TRBJ2-1|.|TRBV29-1|once
CSVDPGSYEQFF
>TRBJ2-5|.|TRBV6-5|.
CASSSSTLPETQYF
>TRBJ2-7|.|TRBV10-3|once
CAISERGLGYEQYF
>TRBJ2-7|TRBD1|TRBV10-3|.
CAISADRAHYEQYF
>TRBJ2-1|.|TRBV18|once
CASSPFLSGEGSNEQFF
>TRBJ2-1|.|TRBV10-3|.
CAISEPGIRNEQFF
>TRBJ2-1|TRBD2|TRBV3-1/TRBV3-2|.
CASSLTSGRPHEQFF
>TRBJ1-1|TRBD1|TRBV19|.
CASSTMGTGYRKYTEAFF
>TRBJ1-1|.|TRBV9|.
CASSVVGGWLTEAFF
>TRBJ2-5|TRBD2|TRBV4-2|.
CASSPQTSGGAGETQYF
>TRBJ1-4|.|TRBV4-2|.
CASSQGEGLGEKLFF
>TRBJ2-5|TRBD1|TRBV4-1|once
CASSPYRGPETQYF
>TRBJ1-5|.|TRBV19|.
CASSTRGESNQPQHF
>TRBJ2-6|.|TRBV23-1|.
CASSQGREASGANVLTF
>TRBJ2-3|.|TRBV2|.
CASSGLRTDTQYF
>TRBJ1-1|TRBD1|TRBV19|.
CASGTEPSNTEAFF
>TRBJ2-2|TRBD1|TRBV27|.
CASSLYTDRVGELFF